Here is one T cell receptor (beta chain) with its context. The antigen this receptor binds is unknown. No per-base quality is available; no much larger clone lies one base away. The data stem from a study of T cell repertoires in cytomegalovirus infection (dated by TCRdb to between 2019 and 2020). As for the study more broadly: Donor HLA type was relevant to the analysis, because carriage of CMV infection together with the matching HLA type was indicated by public TCR beta signatures.

TCRdb names Illumina HiSeq 1500 as the instrument used. TCRdb passed the public sequencing reads through fastp at Q25 and MiXCR, retaining productive beta sequences. Rows are unified per CDR3 protein, each entry keeping the most common DNA and genes. The sample has fewer than 700,000 distinct CDR3 sequences on record, roughly 24% of them singletons. The top ten constitute 6.5% to 10% of the sample. V trim: 5 bases; J trim: 0 bases; unmatched bases: 7. Reading the germline V gene (reference sequence) gives CDR1 PRHDT and CDR2 FYEKMQ. The CDR3 spans 16 residues, from the cysteine through the phenylalanine. Only the CDR3 part of the read is kept: 48 bases, read in frame from the first base. Results the study describes overall, beyond this receptor: The ex vivo response was dominated by HLA-C-restricted CMV-specific TCR beta clonotypes, and the single most frequent clonotype in two of eight donors was supplied by these HLA-C-restricted clonotypes. In both this cohort and an independent roughly 350-donor cohort, the cumulative frequency of public TCR beta family members distinguished carriers of CMV infection plus the relevant HLA type.

The rearrangement joined TRBV13 to TRBJ1-3; 7 nucleotides in the junction match TRBD1. Sequenced material: CD8+ T cells from PBMCs. This sequence was found in a human donor in good health (CMV status not recorded). Some clones in this sample may be carry-over from other donors' samples. The CDR3 corresponds to CASSARQGRSGNTIYF. The base sequence is TGTGCCAGCAGCGCTCGACAGGGACGCTCTGGAAACACCATATATTTT.